The 17 T cell receptor beta chains reported below all come from one sample, sequenced in a study of blood T cell repertoires in COVID-19. Assay used: immunoSEQ multiplex PCR; TCRdb lists only in-frame clones, some missing. The profile shows hundreds of thousands of clones, around 87% of them singletons. Sequenced: peripheral blood. Every receptor here comes from a woman between 50 and 59 years old who had recovered from COVID-19.

This clone was seen once. This chain joins TRBV18 and TRBJ2-5, with 10 bases aligning to TRBD2. Looked up from germline, CDR1 is KGHSH and CDR2 is LQKENI. The CDR3 consists of 16 residues. V lost 0 bases to trimming and J lost 2 bases; unmatched junction nucleotides: 3. CDR3 nucleotide sequence: TGTGCCAGCTCACCACCCCTAGCGGGAGCACAAGAGACCCAGTACTTC. This encodes CASSPPLAGAQETQYF.

The rearrangement uses TRBV2 and TRBJ1-1; D unclear. The CDR3 has 15 amino acids. CDR1 and CDR2 from the germline V gene are SNHLY and FYNNEI. V shed 1 base and J shed 1 base, with 10 bases lying between them. CDR3 DNA: TGTGCCAGCAGTGAAGAGGGAGTACGGAACACTGAAGCTTTCTTT. Amino acid sequence: CASSEEGVRNTEAFF. The variable domain in full, completed from reference TRBV2 and TRBJ1-1, reads EPEVTQTPSHQVTQMGQEVILRCVPISNHLYFYWYRQILGQKVEFLVSFYNNEISEKSEIFDDQFSVERPDGSNFTLKIRSTKLEDSAMYFCASSEEGVRNTEAFFGQGTRLTVV.

Concerning this clone: Different DNA sequences within this sample yield the same CDR3. This chain connects TRBV7-9 to TRBJ2-7, with D possibly being TRBD2 (5 bases). This CDR3 is built from 13 residues. Germline assignment: CDR1 SEHNR and CDR2 FQNEAQ (reference sequence). Trimming removed 2 bases from V and 1 base from J, with 6 bases in between. In nucleotides, the CDR3 is TGTGCCAGCAGCTTACGGGGATCCTACGAGCAGTACTTC. Translated, it gives CASSLRGSYEQYF.

The genes are TRBV27 and TRBJ1-4, with TRBD1 matching over 7 bases. The germline CDR1 and CDR2 sequences are MNHEY and SMNVEV (reference sequence). The junction had 10 bases not matched to a gene; V was cut back by 4 bases and J by 8 bases. The CDR3 loop spans 15 amino acids. The CDR3 is CASSSYRGSSEKLFF. The CDR3 DNA sequence: TGTGCCAGCAGTTCCTACAGGGGTTCTTCGGAAAAACTGTTTTTT. The full variable domain, its missing parts supplied by reference TRBV27 and TRBJ1-4, is EAQVTQNPRYLITVTGKKLTVTCSQNMNHEYMSWYRQDPGLGLRQIYYSMNVEVTDKGDVPEGYKVSRKEKRNFPLILESPSPNQTSLYFCASSSYRGSSEKLFFGSGTQLSVL.

This clone came up once. The chain employs TRBV10-3 and TRBJ2-1; perhaps TRBD1 as D (5 bases). Trimming pared 8 bases from V and 0 bases from J, leaving 14 bases between. The CDR3 runs to 15 residues. The germline CDR1 and CDR2 sequences are ENHRY and SYGVKD. Here the CDR3 DNA reads TGTGCCATCGGATATAGGGGTTCCTCCTACAATGAGCAGTTCTTC. Translation: CAIGYRGSSYNEQFF.

This clone has a count of ten or more. J is TRBJ2-1 and V is TRBV29-1, with 14 positions matching TRBD2. Germline lookup yields CDR1 SQVTM and CDR2 ANQGSEA. Trimming took 5 bases from V and 8 from J; bases not matched to a gene: 8. CDR3 size: 15 residues. For the CDR3, the DNA is TGCAGCGTTATGATCGGACTAGCGGGGGGCGATGAGCAGTTCTTC. It codes for CSVMIGLAGGDEQFF.

This chain links TRBV29-1 with TRBJ1-1, with 7 nucleotides matching TRBD1. The CDR3 extends over 13 amino acids. V trimming: 8 bases; J trimming: 1 base; junction bases outside the gene matches: 7. The V gene's germline CDR1 is SQVTM and CDR2 ANQGSEA. The CDR3 spells CSPEEGANTEAFF. The CDR3 nucleotides read TGCAGCCCCGAGGAGGGGGCGAACACTGAAGCTTTCTTT.

The chain's CDR3 is CASSLAGPWNTGELFF. Written as DNA, the CDR3 is TGTGCCAGCAGCTTAGCGGGGCCCTGGAACACCGGGGAGCTGTTTTTT. The rearrangement links TRBV7-2 to TRBJ2-2, with D perhaps TRBD1 (5 bases). The germline V and J ends were trimmed by 0 bases and 1 base, with 9 bases remaining between them. The length of the CDR3 is 16 residues. CDR1 is SGHTA and CDR2 is FQGNSA in the germline V gene.

The V gene is TRBV7-2, the J gene TRBJ2-4, with TRBD1 matching 7 bases. Germline CDR1 reads SGHTA; CDR2 reads FQGNSA. Unmatched junction bases numbered 14, after V lost 5 bases and J lost 1 base. This CDR3 has 18 residues. In DNA, the CDR3 is TGTGCCAGCAGCCCTTATAGACAGGGTCCCTTGGCCAAAAACATTCAGTACTTC. Translating it yields CASSPYRQGPLAKNIQYF.

V usage is TRBV3-1 (or the pseudogene TRBV3-2) and J usage is TRBJ1-1; TRBD1 matches at 7 bases. Trimming cost V 0 bases and J 0 bases; bases outside gene matches: 10. Germline lookup yields CDR1 LGHDT and CDR2 YNNKEL (reference sequence). The CDR3 totals 18 residues. The CDR3 bases are TGTGCCAGCAGCCAAGATTTCGGTCCGGGACAGCTGAACACTGAAGCTTTCTTT. Protein: CASSQDFGPGQLNTEAFF.

The genes are TRBV19 and TRBJ1-3, with 7 bases lining up with TRBD1. The CDR3 is made up of 16 amino acids. Germline CDR1 LNHDA, CDR2 SQIVND (reference sequence). Trimming cost V 3 bases and J 0 bases; bases outside gene matches: 5. The CDR3 DNA reads TGTGCCAGTAGTATTTGGGACAGCCGCTCTGGAAACACCATATATTTT. This encodes CASSIWDSRSGNTIYF.

This clone has only one observation. This chain uses TRBV24-1 with TRBJ2-2; D ambiguous. V shed 7 bases and J shed 0 bases, with 11 bases lying between them. The CDR3 has 15 amino acids. Germline V gives CDR1 KGHDR, CDR2 SFDVKD. The CDR3 region is CATSPGSANTGELFF. The CDR3, as DNA: TGTGCCACCAGCCCCGGGTCGGCGAACACCGGGGAGCTGTTTTTT.

The chain is built from TRBV7-8 and TRBJ1-4; D remains unclear. CDR3 size: 12 residues. Trimming pared 2 bases from V and 8 bases from J, leaving 6 bases between. The V gene's germline CDR1 is SGHVS and CDR2 FQNEAQ. In DNA, the CDR3 is TGTGCCAGCAGCTTATACGGGGAAAAACTGTTTTTT. Translating it yields CASSLYGEKLFF.

V gene TRBV19 combines with J gene TRBJ2-3, with no clear D. The germline V gene encodes CDR1 LNHDA and CDR2 SQIVND (reference sequence). The CDR3 covers 12 residues. The V and J ends lost 5 bases and 7 bases respectively, with 10 bases between them. CDR3 region: CASSASTHTQYF. Here the CDR3 DNA reads TGTGCCAGTAGTGCTAGTACCCATACGCAGTATTTT.

V is TRBV7-2 and J is TRBJ2-3; D ambiguous. Trimming removed 5 bases at V and 5 bases at J, with 11 bases between. The CDR3 covers 13 residues. Per germline, CDR1 SGHTA and CDR2 FQGNSA. CDR3 residues: CASSTDGGDTQYF. CDR3 sequence (DNA): TGTGCCAGCAGCACAGACGGTGGAGATACGCAGTATTTT.

The chain is built from TRBV9 and TRBJ2-1; possible D gene TRBD2, 6 bases. CDR1 is SGDLS and CDR2 is YYNGEE in the germline V gene. The V gene lost 3 bases and the J gene lost 10 bases, with 8 bases spanning the gap. The CDR3 loop spans 11 amino acids. The CDR3 DNA reads TGTGCCAGCAGCGGGAGGGAAGAGCAGTTCTTC. Encoded protein: CASSGREEQFF.

The DNA for the CDR3 is TGTGCCAGCAGTACGGACAGGGAGATTGAAGCTTTCTTT. Translation: CASSTDREIEAFF. The chain links TRBV28 to TRBJ1-1; 8 bases agree with TRBD1. Looked up from germline, CDR1 is MDHEN and CDR2 is SYDVKM. This CDR3 contains 13 residues. With 5 bases clipped from V and 7 bases from J, the junction kept 6 bases outside the gene matches.